The 5 T cell receptor beta chains reported below all come from one sample, sequenced in a study of radiation and T cells in renal cell carcinoma. Regarding time point: blood 2 weeks post-SBRT. Treatment meaning: 15 Gy SBRT to primary tumor, nephrectomy 4 weeks later. Data came from immunoSEQ multiplex PCR; TCRdb stores just in-frame clones and leaves some out. The sample yields 100,000 to 150,000 clones, approximately 85% seen once. This sample comprised blood, obtained from a patient whose treatment included radiotherapy and nephrectomy. All receptors derive from a man aged 45-65 years with renal cell carcinoma.

In its sample, this clone was seen a few times. This chain uses TRBV11-2 with TRBJ2-1; D not certain. Germline V CDR1 and CDR2: SGHAT, FQNNGV. CDR3 length: 16 residues. Trimming removed 5 bases from V and 6 bases from J, with 20 bases in between. This CDR3 is CASSETGTSLGNEQFF. In DNA, the CDR3 is TGTGCCAGCAGCGAGACCGGTACCTCTCTGGGCAATGAGCAGTTCTTC.

The rearrangement links TRBV4-1 to TRBJ1-1; 9 positions match TRBD1. CDR3 size: 16 residues. Germline V gene data show CDR1 as MGHRA and CDR2 as YSYEKL. J was trimmed by 1 base and V by 4 bases; bases with no gene match: 7. Here the CDR3 reads CASSLGQGIRNTEAFF. Written as DNA, the CDR3 is TGCGCCAGCAGCCTGGGACAGGGAATCAGGAACACTGAAGCTTTCTTT.

This clone turned up a few times. The chain links TRBV5-5 to TRBJ1-5; TRBD1 agrees at 7 bases. The CDR3 is 14 residues long. Germline V gives CDR1 SGHKS, CDR2 YYEKEE (reference sequence). J lost 4 bases, V lost 4 bases, and 5 bases had no gene match. The CDR3 loop is CASSVDRANQPQHF. The CDR3, as DNA: TGTGCCAGCAGCGTAGACAGGGCAAATCAGCCCCAGCATTTT.

V and J are TRBV7-6 and TRBJ2-3; D is uncertain. The CDR3 spans 12 residues. Germline V lookup: CDR1 SGHVS, CDR2 FNYEAQ. V lost 3 bases to trimming and J lost 6 bases, with 7 bases between them. The CDR3 DNA is TGTGCCAGCAGCTTGAATCTGGATACGCAGTATTTT. The encoded protein is CASSLNLDTQYF.

The chain has TRBV19 and TRBJ1-1; 11 bases are a match to TRBD1. The ends lost 5 bases at V and 8 bases at J; junction bases unmatched: 13. Per germline, CDR1 LNHDA and CDR2 SQIVND (reference sequence). The CDR3 consists of 16 residues. In DNA, the CDR3 is TGTGCCAGTAGTCTCCGGGACAGGGGGTGGGAAAGGGAAGCTTTCTTT. Translated, it gives CASSLRDRGWEREAFF.